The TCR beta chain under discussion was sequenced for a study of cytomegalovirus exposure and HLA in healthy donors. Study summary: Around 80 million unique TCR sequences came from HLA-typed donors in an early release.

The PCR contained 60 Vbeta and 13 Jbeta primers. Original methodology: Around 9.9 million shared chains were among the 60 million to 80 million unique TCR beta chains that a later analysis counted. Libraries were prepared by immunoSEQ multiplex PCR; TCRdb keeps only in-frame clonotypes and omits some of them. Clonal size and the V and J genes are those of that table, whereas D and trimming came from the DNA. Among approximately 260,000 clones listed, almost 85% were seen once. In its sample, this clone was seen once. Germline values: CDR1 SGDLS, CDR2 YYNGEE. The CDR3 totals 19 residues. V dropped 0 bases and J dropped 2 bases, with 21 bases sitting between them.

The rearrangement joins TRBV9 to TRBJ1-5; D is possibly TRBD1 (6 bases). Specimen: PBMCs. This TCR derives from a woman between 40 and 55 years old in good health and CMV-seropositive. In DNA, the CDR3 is TGTGCCAGCAGCGTAGATTCCGAGGTCAGGGGCAGGGGCAATCAGCCCCAGCATTTT. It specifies CASSVDSEVRGRGNQPQHF.